This TCR beta chain was captured by sequencing in a study of Ad26.COV2.S vaccination and SARS-CoV-2 variants. Study-level results: Non-spike TCR breadth showed similarity between vaccine and placebo recipients.

Worth noting for this clone: Its antigen is currently unknown.

The CDR3 contains 15 residues. Germline loops: CDR1 MNHEY, CDR2 SVGAGI. V lost 2 bases, J lost 4 bases, and 12 bases lay in between. The treatment was: 19 received Ad26.COV2.S at low or high dose, single or two shots; about 5 received placebo; per-sample allocation not given. The samples were gathered on day 63 after the first injection of vaccine or placebo. Clones were sequenced by immunoSEQ multiplex PCR, and TCRdb holds only the in-frame ones, with some missing. The data contain approximately 450,000 clones, over 75% of them singletons. V is TRBV6-5 and J is TRBJ1-5; D is unclear. The sample was peripheral blood, taken in a trial of Ad26.COV2.S vaccine versus placebo. The sequence was collected from a person aged 18 to 65 who received the Ad26.COV2.S COVID-19 vaccine or a placebo. CDR3 nucleotides: TGTGCCAGCAGTTACCGGTCAACCGGGAATCAGCCCCAGCATTTT. Amino acid sequence: CASSYRSTGNQPQHF.